The clone carrying this T cell receptor (beta chain) was recorded many times. The sample comes from a study of T cells of healthy individuals. MiXCR, applied by TCRdb to the 5' RACE reads, yields one record per CDR3 protein. This table has 50,000 to 55,000 distinct CDR3 sequences, approximately 14% appearing once. Germline V lookup: CDR1 DFQATT, CDR2 SNEGSKA (reference sequence). V lost 2 bases, J lost 7 bases, and 9 bases stayed unmatched. The CDR3 totals 15 residues. The V gene is TRBV20-1, the J gene TRBJ2-1, with 9 bases fitting TRBD2. The source of this sequence is a human donor in good health. CDR3: CSARRPAGGWNEQFF. The CDR3 nucleotides read TGCAGTGCTAGACGGCCAGCGGGGGGTTGGAATGAGCAGTTCTTC.